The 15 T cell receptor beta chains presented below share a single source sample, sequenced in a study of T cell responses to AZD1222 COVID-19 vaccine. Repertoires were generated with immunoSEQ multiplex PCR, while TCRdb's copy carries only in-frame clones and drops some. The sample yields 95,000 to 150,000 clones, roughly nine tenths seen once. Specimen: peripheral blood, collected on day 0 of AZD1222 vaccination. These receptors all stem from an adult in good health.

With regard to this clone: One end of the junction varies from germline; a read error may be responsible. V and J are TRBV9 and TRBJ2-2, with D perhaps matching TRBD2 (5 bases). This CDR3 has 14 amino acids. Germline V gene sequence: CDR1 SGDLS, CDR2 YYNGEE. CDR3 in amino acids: CASRVDGVTGELFF. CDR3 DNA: TGTGCCAGCAGAGTAGACGGGGTCACCGGGGAGCTGTTTTTT. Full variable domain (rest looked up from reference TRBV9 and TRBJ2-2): DSGVTQTPKHLITATGQRVTLRCSPRSGDLSVYWYQQSLDQGLQFLIQYYNGEERAKGNILERFSAQQFPDLHSELNLSSLELGDSALYFCASRVDGVTGELFFGEGSRLTVL.

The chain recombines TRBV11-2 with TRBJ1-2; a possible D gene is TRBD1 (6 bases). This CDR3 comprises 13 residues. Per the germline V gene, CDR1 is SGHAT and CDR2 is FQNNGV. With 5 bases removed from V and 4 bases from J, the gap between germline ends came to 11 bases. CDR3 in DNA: TGTGCCAGCAGCGCAACAGGGTCCTATGGCTACACCTTC. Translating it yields CASSATGSYGYTF.

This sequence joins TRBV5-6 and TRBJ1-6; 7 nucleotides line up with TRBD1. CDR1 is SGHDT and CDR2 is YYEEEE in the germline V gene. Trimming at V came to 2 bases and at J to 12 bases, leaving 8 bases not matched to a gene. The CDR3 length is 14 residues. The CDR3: CASSLTGVIQPLHF. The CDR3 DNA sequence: TGTGCCAGCAGCTTAACAGGGGTAATTCAACCCCTCCACTTT.

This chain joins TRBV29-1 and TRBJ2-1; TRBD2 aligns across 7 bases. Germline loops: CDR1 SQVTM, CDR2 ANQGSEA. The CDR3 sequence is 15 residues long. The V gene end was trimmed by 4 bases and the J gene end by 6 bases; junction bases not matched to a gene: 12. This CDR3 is CSVVRRAGASNEQFF. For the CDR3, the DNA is TGCAGCGTTGTGCGCCGGGCGGGAGCATCCAATGAGCAGTTCTTC.

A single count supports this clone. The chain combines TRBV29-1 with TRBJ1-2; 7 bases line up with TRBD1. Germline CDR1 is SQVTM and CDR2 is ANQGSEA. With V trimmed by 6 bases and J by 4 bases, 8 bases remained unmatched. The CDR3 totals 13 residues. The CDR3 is CSVRTGGSYGYTF. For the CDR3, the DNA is TGCAGCGTCCGGACAGGCGGTAGCTATGGCTACACCTTC. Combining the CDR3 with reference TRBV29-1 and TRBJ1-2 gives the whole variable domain SAVISQKPSRDICQRGTSLTIQCQVDSQVTMMFWYRQQPGQSLTLIATANQGSEATYESGFVIDKFPISRPNLTFSTLTVSNMSPEDSSIYLCSVRTGGSYGYTFGSGTRLTVV.

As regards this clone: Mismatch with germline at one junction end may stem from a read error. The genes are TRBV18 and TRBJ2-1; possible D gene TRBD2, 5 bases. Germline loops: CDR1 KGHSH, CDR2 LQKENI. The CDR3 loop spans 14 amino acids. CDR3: CASSPPDSNNEQFF. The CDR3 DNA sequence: TGTGCCAGCTCACCACCGGACTCCAACAATGAGCAGTTCTTC.

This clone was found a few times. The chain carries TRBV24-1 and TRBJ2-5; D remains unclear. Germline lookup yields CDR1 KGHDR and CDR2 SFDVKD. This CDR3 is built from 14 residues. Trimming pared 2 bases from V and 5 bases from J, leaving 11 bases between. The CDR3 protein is CATSDWNPPETQYF. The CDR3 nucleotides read TGTGCCACCAGTGATTGGAACCCCCCGGAGACCCAGTACTTC.

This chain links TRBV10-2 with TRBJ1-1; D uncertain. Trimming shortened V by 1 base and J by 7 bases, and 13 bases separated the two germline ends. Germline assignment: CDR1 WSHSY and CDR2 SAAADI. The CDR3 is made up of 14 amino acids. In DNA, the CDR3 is TGCGCCAGCAGTGAGTTCCTTGCGGGAGGTGAAGCTTTCTTT. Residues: CASSEFLAGGEAFF.

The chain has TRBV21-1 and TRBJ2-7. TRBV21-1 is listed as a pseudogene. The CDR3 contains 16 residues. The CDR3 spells CASSGRDSWADYEQYF. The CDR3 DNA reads TGTGCCAGCAGCGGGAGGGACAGCTGGGCAGACTACGAGCAGTACTTC.

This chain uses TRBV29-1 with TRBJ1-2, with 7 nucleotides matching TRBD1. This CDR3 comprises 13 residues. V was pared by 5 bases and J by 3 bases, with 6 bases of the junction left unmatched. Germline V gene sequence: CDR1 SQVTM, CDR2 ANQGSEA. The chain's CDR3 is CSVPRGLDYGYTF. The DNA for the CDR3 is TGCAGCGTTCCCAGGGGGTTGGACTATGGCTACACCTTC.

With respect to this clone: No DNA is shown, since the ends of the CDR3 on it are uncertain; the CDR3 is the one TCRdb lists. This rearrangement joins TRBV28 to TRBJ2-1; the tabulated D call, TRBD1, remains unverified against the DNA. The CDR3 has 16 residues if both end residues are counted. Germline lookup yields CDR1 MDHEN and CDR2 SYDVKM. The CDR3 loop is CASSTSGQGPYNEQFF.

CDR3 amino acids: CASSPTHGGPTPGTGELFF. CDR3 DNA sequence: TGTGCCAGCAGTCCTACCCATGGGGGGCCAACTCCGGGCACCGGGGAGCTGTTTTTT. The V and J genes are TRBV28 and TRBJ2-2; D tentatively reads TRBD1 or TRBD2 (6 bases each). Germline values: CDR1 MDHEN, CDR2 SYDVKM. Trimming shortened V by 5 bases and J by 4 bases, and 26 bases separated the two germline ends. This CDR3 is built from 19 residues.

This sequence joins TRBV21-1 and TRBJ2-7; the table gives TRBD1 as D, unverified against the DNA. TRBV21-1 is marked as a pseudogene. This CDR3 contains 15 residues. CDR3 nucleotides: TGTGCCAGCAGCAAGCGGGACAGGGGGACCTACGAGCAGTACTTC. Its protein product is CASSKRDRGTYEQYF.

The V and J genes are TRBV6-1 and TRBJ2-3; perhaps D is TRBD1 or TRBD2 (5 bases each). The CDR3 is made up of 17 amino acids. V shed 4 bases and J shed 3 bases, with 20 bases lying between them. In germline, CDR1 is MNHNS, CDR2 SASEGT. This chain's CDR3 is CASSAGLLGRWTDTQYF. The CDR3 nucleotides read TGTGCCAGCAGTGCGGGGCTGCTGGGGCGTTGGACAGATACGCAGTATTTT.

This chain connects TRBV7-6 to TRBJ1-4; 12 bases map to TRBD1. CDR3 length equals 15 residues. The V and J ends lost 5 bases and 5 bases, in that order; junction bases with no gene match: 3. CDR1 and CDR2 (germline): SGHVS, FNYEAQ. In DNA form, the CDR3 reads TGTGCCAGCAGCAGGGACAGGGGGCAAAATGAAAAACTGTTTTTT. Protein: CASSRDRGQNEKLFF.